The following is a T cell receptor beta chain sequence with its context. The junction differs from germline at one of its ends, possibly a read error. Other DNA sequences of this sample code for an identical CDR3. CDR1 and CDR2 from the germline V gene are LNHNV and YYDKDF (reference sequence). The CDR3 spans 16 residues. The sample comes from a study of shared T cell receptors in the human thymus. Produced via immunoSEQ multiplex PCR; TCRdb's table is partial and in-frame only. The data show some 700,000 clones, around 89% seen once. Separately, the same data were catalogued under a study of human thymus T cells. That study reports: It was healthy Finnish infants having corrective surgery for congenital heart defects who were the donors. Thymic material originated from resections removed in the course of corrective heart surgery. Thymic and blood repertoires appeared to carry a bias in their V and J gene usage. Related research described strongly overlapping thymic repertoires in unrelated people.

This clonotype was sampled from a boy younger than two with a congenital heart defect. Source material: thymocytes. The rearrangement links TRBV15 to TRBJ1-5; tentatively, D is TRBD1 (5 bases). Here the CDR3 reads CATSRPAQGSNQPQHF. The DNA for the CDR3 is TGTGCCACCAGCAGACCGGCCCAGGGAAGCAATCAGCCTCAGCATTTT.